The 7 T cell receptor beta chains listed next were all sequenced from one sample in a study of beta chain features in type 1 diabetes (dated by TCRdb to 2016 to 2019). Library creation used the immunoSEQ multiplex PCR assay. All of the isolated RNA was reverse transcribed with the High Capacity cDNA Reverse Transcription Kit, so expressed TCRB transcripts were sequenced. The clones in this table, taken by TCRdb from immuneACCESS, are in-frame only. Not every clone is retained; where verified, under half of the shortfall comes from an unresolved V gene, and the cause of the rest is unknown. The sample table lists about 620,000 clones, 15% to 18% of them with a count of one. The ten biggest clones cover about 0.097% of the sample. Sample: naive CD4+ T cells from blood. What this sample's cell subset or site label stands for: true naive CD4+ T cells. The origin of the receptors is a young man in good health.

The CDR3 sequence is CASSLLSQGYTIYF. The CDR3 coding sequence is TGTGCCAGCAGCCTTTTAAGCCAGGGATACACCATATATTTT. The chain employs TRBV5-6 and TRBJ1-3; D is possibly TRBD1 (5 bases). CDR1 and CDR2 from the germline V gene are SGHDT and YYEEEE. V was cut by 4 bases and J by 8 bases, with 16 bases left in between. This CDR3 is built from 14 residues.

The chain joins TRBV5-4 to TRBJ2-2, with a weak D call TRBD2 (6 bases). V was pared by 0 bases and J by 5 bases, with 8 bases between. Per germline, CDR1 SGHNT and CDR2 YYREEE (reference sequence). There are 14 residues in the CDR3. CDR3 sequence reads: CASSLAGGTGELFF. DNA for the CDR3: TGTGCCAGCAGCTTGGCTGGAGGGACCGGGGAGCTGTTTTTT.

J is TRBJ1-1 and V is TRBV20-1, with D unresolved. The CDR3 consists of 10 residues. V was clipped by 0 bases and J by 10 bases, with 6 bases between them. Looked up from germline, CDR1 is DFQATT and CDR2 is SNEGSKA (reference sequence). In DNA form, the CDR3 reads TGCAGTGCTAGAGATCAAACAGCTTTCTTT. It encodes CSARDQTAFF.

The CDR3, as DNA: TGTGCCAGCAGGAATAGCGGGAGGGCCAGTGAGCAGTTCTTC. This codes for CASRNSGRASEQFF. The V call is TRBV27, the J call TRBJ2-1; the match to TRBD2 covers 11 bases. The CDR3 runs 14 residues. The V gene's germline CDR1 is MNHEY and CDR2 SMNVEV (reference sequence). The ends lost 6 bases at V and 9 bases at J; junction bases unmatched: 7.

This clone was found many times. The chain has TRBV11-1 and TRBJ2-4; D tentatively reads TRBD1 or TRBD2 (5 bases each). The CDR3 is 15 amino acids. Trimming shortened V by 5 bases and J by 11 bases, and 22 bases separated the two germline ends. CDR1 and CDR2 from the germline V gene are SGHAT and FQDESV (reference sequence). This chain's CDR3 is CASSPTGTVIGVQYF. CDR3 DNA sequence: TGTGCCAGCAGCCCGACCGGGACGGTAATAGGAGTTCAGTACTTC.

This clone was picked up a small number of times. The same CDR3 can be traced to other DNA sequences in this sample. This chain uses TRBV28 with TRBJ2-3, with 8 bases fitting TRBD1. Germline V gene sequence: CDR1 MDHEN, CDR2 SYDVKM. J gave up 6 bases and V 6 bases, and 5 bases lay outside the gene matches. This CDR3 is built from 13 residues. CDR3 sequence (DNA): TGTGCCAGCAGCCGGACAGGGCCCGATACGCAGTATTTT. Encoded protein: CASSRTGPDTQYF.

A few counts support this clone. V and J are TRBV18 and TRBJ1-4; 9 bases fit TRBD1. The junction had 3 bases not matched to a gene; V was cut back by 5 bases and J by 5 bases. This CDR3 is 14 amino acids long. Germline CDR1 reads KGHSH; CDR2 reads LQKENI. The CDR3: CASSYGQGNEKLFF. The CDR3 DNA is TGTGCCAGCTCATATGGACAGGGGAATGAAAAACTGTTTTTT.